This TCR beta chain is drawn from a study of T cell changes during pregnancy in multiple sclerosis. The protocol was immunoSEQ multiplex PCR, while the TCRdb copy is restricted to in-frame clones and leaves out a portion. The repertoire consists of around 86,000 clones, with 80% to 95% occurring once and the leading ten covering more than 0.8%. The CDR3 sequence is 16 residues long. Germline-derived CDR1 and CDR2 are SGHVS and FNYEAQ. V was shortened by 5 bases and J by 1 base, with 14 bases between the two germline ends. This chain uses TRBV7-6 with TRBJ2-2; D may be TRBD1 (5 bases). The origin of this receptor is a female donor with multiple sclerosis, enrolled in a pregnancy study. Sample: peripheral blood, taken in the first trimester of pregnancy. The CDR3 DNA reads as TGTGCCAGCAGCGTCAACCCCGGACAGAACACCGGGGAGCTGTTTTTT. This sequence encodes CASSVNPGQNTGELFF.